The 25 T cell receptor beta chains presented below share a single source sample, sequenced in a study of T cell responses to AZD1222 COVID-19 vaccine. Sequencing used immunoSEQ multiplex PCR; TCRdb keeps in-frame clones, though not all of them. The sample lists tens of thousands of clones; about 88% were seen once. The sample consisted of peripheral blood, taken on day 0 of AZD1222 vaccination. These receptors were obtained from an adult in good health.

The V gene is TRBV29-1, the J gene TRBJ1-3; TRBD1 might be the D (6 bases). Trimming took off 3 bases at V and 2 bases at J, with 14 bases between the two ends. This CDR3 region has 15 residues. Looked up from germline, CDR1 is SQVTM and CDR2 is ANQGSEA. The CDR3 loop reads CSVDTGANTGNTIYF. The CDR3 DNA follows: TGCAGCGTTGATACGGGGGCTAATACTGGAAACACCATATATTTT.

The V call is TRBV7-9, the J call TRBJ2-7; no firm D call. CDR1 and CDR2 from the germline V gene are SEHNR and FQNEAQ (reference sequence). The CDR3 is made up of 15 amino acids. V shed 3 bases and J shed 2 bases, with 14 bases lying between them. The CDR3 bases are TGTGCCAGCAGCTTTTTCCGCTGGTATCCCTACGAGCAGTACTTC. This encodes CASSFFRWYPYEQYF.

The V call is TRBV9, the J call TRBJ1-1, with TRBD1 as a possible D gene (6 bases). CDR3 length equals 15 residues. Germline loops: CDR1 SGDLS, CDR2 YYNGEE. V was trimmed by 3 bases and J by 1 base, leaving 13 bases between them. The CDR3 spells CASSAETTGNTEAFF. The CDR3 DNA is TGTGCCAGCAGCGCCGAGACGACAGGGAACACTGAAGCTTTCTTT.

The rearrangement links TRBV6-5 to TRBJ2-3; D not resolved. Germline V gene sequence: CDR1 MNHEY, CDR2 SVGAGI. There are 13 residues in the CDR3. V was trimmed by 6 bases and J by 0 bases, leaving 7 bases between them. CDR3 residues: CASSVGSTDTQYF. DNA of the CDR3: TGTGCCAGCAGCGTGGGAAGCACAGATACGCAGTATTTT.

The gene calls are TRBV5-1 and TRBJ2-2; D gene ambiguous. Per germline, CDR1 SGHRS and CDR2 YFSETQ. Trimming removed 1 base from V and 0 bases from J, with 4 bases in between. The CDR3 loop spans 14 amino acids. CDR3 DNA: TGCGCCAGCAGCTTGAACGCGAACACCGGGGAGCTGTTTTTT. It encodes CASSLNANTGELFF.

Concerning this clone itself: A read error may account for a junction end that differs from germline. V and J are TRBV7-7 and TRBJ2-1; 14 nucleotides align to TRBD2. Per the germline V gene, CDR1 is SSHAT and CDR2 is FNYEAQ (reference sequence). The CDR3 sequence is 17 residues long. CDR3 in DNA: TGTGCTAGCAGCCTTGGTATGGGACTAGCGGGGGCTAACGGGCAGTTCTTC. This encodes CASSLGMGLAGANGQFF.

The chain employs TRBV19 and TRBJ1-5, with a weak D call TRBD1 (5 bases). Trimming removed 4 bases from V and 6 bases from J, with 13 bases in between. Germline CDR1 and CDR2: LNHDA and SQIVND (reference sequence). The CDR3 runs to 14 residues. This CDR3 reads CASSTQGVGQPQHF. CDR3 bases: TGTGCCAGTAGTACCCAGGGTGTCGGTCAGCCCCAGCATTTT.

J is TRBJ1-2 and V is TRBV28; unclear D gene. Trimming left V 6 bases short and J 2 bases short, with 13 bases between. Germline values: CDR1 MDHEN, CDR2 SYDVKM. This CDR3 spans 14 amino acids. The DNA of the CDR3 is TGTGCCAGCAGCCTACTCCAGCGAAACTATGGCTACACCTTC. This gives the protein CASSLLQRNYGYTF.

This clone has just a few counts. The chain joins TRBV7-9 to TRBJ1-2; 8 bases line up with TRBD1. CDR1 is SEHNR and CDR2 is FQNEAQ in the germline V gene (reference sequence). This CDR3 has 14 residues. Trimming cost V 1 base and J 4 bases; bases outside gene matches: 2. The CDR3 is CASSLGQGSYGYTF. CDR3 DNA: TGTGCCAGCAGCTTAGGACAGGGGAGCTATGGCTACACCTTC.

The rearrangement joins TRBV18 to TRBJ1-6; 9 bases align to TRBD1. Unmatched junction bases numbered 8, after V lost 1 base and J lost 10 bases. Germline CDR1 is KGHSH and CDR2 is LQKENI. This CDR3 contains 16 residues. The DNA of the CDR3 is TGTGCCAGCTCACCACGGGGACAGGGAGACATATCACCCCTCCACTTT. Translating it yields CASSPRGQGDISPLHF. Drawing the rest from reference TRBV18 and TRBJ1-6, the complete variable domain is NAGVMQNPRHLVRRRGQEARLRCSPMKGHSHVYWYRQLPEEGLKFMVYLQKENIIDESGMPKERFSAEFPKEGPSILRIQQVVRGDSAAYFCASSPRGQGDISPLHFGNGTRLTVT.

The V call is TRBV10-3, the J call TRBJ2-7; a weak D match, TRBD1 (7 bases). The V end was cut by 6 bases, the J end by 0 bases, with 12 bases between. Germline V gene sequence: CDR1 ENHRY, CDR2 SYGVKD. The CDR3 is made up of 14 amino acids. The CDR3 nucleotides read TGTGCCATCAGCCCAGGGGGGAGCTCCTACGAGCAGTACTTC. It is translated as CAISPGGSSYEQYF.

The chain carries TRBV19 and TRBJ2-3; the match to TRBD2 covers 11 bases. Germline CDR1 LNHDA, CDR2 SQIVND (reference sequence). Unmatched junction bases numbered 7, after V lost 4 bases and J lost 7 bases. The CDR3 covers 15 residues. The CDR3 spells CASSTNSGGGNTQYF. The CDR3 coding sequence is TGTGCCAGTAGTACAAATAGCGGGGGGGGAAATACGCAGTATTTT.

The chain employs TRBV11-1 and TRBJ1-1, with D uncertain. Germline CDR1 and CDR2: SGHAT and FQDESV (reference sequence). The V end was cut by 5 bases, the J end by 0 bases, with 13 bases between. The CDR3 runs to 15 residues. The chain's CDR3 is CASSPMVVLNTEAFF. The DNA of the CDR3 is TGTGCCAGCAGCCCCATGGTGGTATTGAACACTGAAGCTTTCTTT.

V gene TRBV19 combines with J gene TRBJ1-1, with D possibly being TRBD1 (5 bases). Germline V CDR1 and CDR2: LNHDA, SQIVND (reference sequence). The CDR3 is made up of 14 amino acids. Deletions cut 5 bases from V and 0 bases from J, with 10 bases between. The CDR3 coding sequence is TGTGCCAGTAGTCCCACGGGGCTGAACACTGAAGCTTTCTTT. This codes for CASSPTGLNTEAFF. The full variable domain, its missing parts supplied by reference TRBV19 and TRBJ1-1, is DGGITQSPKYLFRKEGQNVTLSCEQNLNHDAMYWYRQDPGQGLRLIYYSQIVNDFQKGDIAEGYSVSREKKESFPLTVTSAQKNPTAFYLCASSPTGLNTEAFFGQGTRLTVV.

The CDR3: CASSLLEEAFF. The CDR3 bases are TGTGCCAGCAGTTTATTGGAAGAAGCTTTCTTT. The J gene is TRBJ1-1, the V gene TRBV12-3 or TRBV12-4; no clear D gene. This CDR3 contains 11 residues. Trimming shortened V by 2 bases and J by 8 bases, and 6 bases separated the two germline ends.

This sequence joins TRBV7-9 and TRBJ2-4; 7 bases are shared with TRBD1. The germline V gene encodes CDR1 SEHNR and CDR2 FQNEAQ (reference sequence). The CDR3 is made up of 15 amino acids. V shed 4 bases and J 0 bases; nucleotides not matched to a gene: 3. CDR3 bases: TGTGCCAGCAGCTGGGACAGACTAGCCAAAAACATTCAGTACTTC. This translates into CASSWDRLAKNIQYF.

The DNA for the CDR3 is TGTGCCAGCAGCTTGGAGGGGGGCAGGGGAATGAACACTGAAGCTTTCTTT. It specifies CASSLEGGRGMNTEAFF. This rearrangement joins TRBV5-4 to TRBJ1-1; TRBD1 might be the D (6 bases). Per the germline V gene, CDR1 is SGHNT and CDR2 is YYREEE (reference sequence). The CDR3 has 17 residues. Trimming cost V 0 bases and J 0 bases, with 15 bases left between them.

The chain recombines TRBV6-5 with TRBJ1-2, with D maybe TRBD1 (6 bases). The CDR3 loop spans 13 amino acids. Germline V lookup: CDR1 MNHEY, CDR2 SVGAGI. With 2 bases removed from V and 5 bases from J, the gap between germline ends came to 9 bases. CDR3 loop: CASSYVTGYGYTF. CDR3 in DNA: TGTGCCAGCAGTTACGTGACAGGTTATGGCTACACCTTC.

This chain uses TRBV4-1 with TRBJ2-4; D remains unclear. The V end was cut by 5 bases, the J end by 2 bases, with 22 bases between. This CDR3 spans 18 amino acids. Germline V CDR1 and CDR2: MGHRA, YSYEKL. The CDR3 nucleotides are TGCGCCAGCAGCGCACTACCCTTAGTGGAAGTGACCAAAAACATTCAGTACTTC. Translated, it gives CASSALPLVEVTKNIQYF.

This chain connects TRBV11-1 to TRBJ1-1, with 9 nucleotides matching TRBD1. The CDR3 is 15 residues long. J gave up 1 base and V 6 bases, and 6 bases lay outside the gene matches. Germline loops: CDR1 SGHAT, CDR2 FQDESV (reference sequence). The CDR3 coding sequence is TGTGCCAGCAGGGAAGGGACAGGGACGAACACTGAAGCTTTCTTT. Its protein product is CASREGTGTNTEAFF.

V usage is TRBV19 and J usage is TRBJ2-5; 9 bases fit TRBD2. The CDR3 is made up of 15 amino acids. CDR1 and CDR2 from the germline V gene are LNHDA and SQIVND (reference sequence). V lost 1 base, J lost 5 bases, and 5 bases stayed unmatched. The DNA of the CDR3 is TGTGCCAGTAGTATAGGCGGGGGGGCCTCGGAGACCCAGTACTTC. It specifies CASSIGGGASETQYF.

The rearrangement joins TRBV12-5 to TRBJ2-1; TRBD2 matches at 7 bases. V was clipped by 0 bases and J by 4 bases; unmatched bases: 3. The CDR3 totals 15 residues. Germline V CDR1 and CDR2: LGHNT, FRNRAP. Here the CDR3 reads CASGLVAGLYNEQFF. The CDR3 DNA sequence: TGTGCTAGTGGTTTGGTGGCGGGACTATACAATGAGCAGTTCTTC.

The rearrangement uses TRBV9 and TRBJ1-4; D is uncertain. The ends were cut back, 0 bases at V and 11 bases at J, with 14 bases in the middle. Per the germline V gene, CDR1 is SGDLS and CDR2 is YYNGEE. There are 14 residues in the CDR3. CDR3 sequence: CASSVAPATRKLFF. The CDR3 nucleotides read TGTGCCAGCAGCGTAGCCCCGGCGACGAGGAAACTGTTTTTT. The full variable domain, its missing parts supplied by reference TRBV9 and TRBJ1-4, is DSGVTQTPKHLITATGQRVTLRCSPRSGDLSVYWYQQSLDQGLQFLIQYYNGEERAKGNILERFSAQQFPDLHSELNLSSLELGDSALYFCASSVAPATRKLFFGSGTQLSVL.

This chain joins TRBV7-2 and TRBJ1-6, with 8 bases lining up with TRBD1. The junction had 5 bases not matched to a gene; V was cut back by 0 bases and J by 10 bases. CDR1 is SGHTA and CDR2 is FQGNSA in the germline V gene. The CDR3 is made up of 15 amino acids. CDR3 sequence: CASSLAVQGGSPLHF. The CDR3, as DNA: TGTGCCAGCAGCTTAGCGGTACAGGGGGGATCACCCCTCCACTTT.

The chain is built from TRBV11-3 and TRBJ2-5, with D perhaps matching TRBD2 (6 bases). The CDR3 is made up of 14 amino acids. With 4 bases removed from V and 4 bases from J, the gap between germline ends came to 13 bases. Germline-derived CDR1 and CDR2 are SGHNT and YENEEA. CDR3 amino acids: CASSSGLGGETQYF. CDR3 coding DNA: TGTGCCAGCAGCTCTGGCCTGGGGGGAGAGACCCAGTACTTC.